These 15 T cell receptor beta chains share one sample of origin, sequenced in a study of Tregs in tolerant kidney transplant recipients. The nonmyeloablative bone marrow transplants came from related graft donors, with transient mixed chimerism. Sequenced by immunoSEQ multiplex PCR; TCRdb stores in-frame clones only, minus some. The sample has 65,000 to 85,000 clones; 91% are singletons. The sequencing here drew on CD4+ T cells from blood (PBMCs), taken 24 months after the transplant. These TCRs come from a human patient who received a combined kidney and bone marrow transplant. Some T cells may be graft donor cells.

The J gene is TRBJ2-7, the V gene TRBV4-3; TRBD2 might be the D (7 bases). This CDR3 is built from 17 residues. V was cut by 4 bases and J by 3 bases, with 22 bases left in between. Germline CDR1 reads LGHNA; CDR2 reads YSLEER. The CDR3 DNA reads TGCGCCAGCAGCCTCCAAAGGGGGGGGAGCATCTTCTACGAGCAGTACTTC. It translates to CASSLQRGGSIFYEQYF.

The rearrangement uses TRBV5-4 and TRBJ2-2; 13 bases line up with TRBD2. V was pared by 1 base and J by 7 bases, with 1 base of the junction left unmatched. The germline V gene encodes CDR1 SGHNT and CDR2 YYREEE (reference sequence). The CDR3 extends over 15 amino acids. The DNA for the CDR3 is TGTGCCAGCAGCTTGCGGACTAGCGGGAGCGGGGAGCTGTTTTTT. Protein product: CASSLRTSGSGELFF.

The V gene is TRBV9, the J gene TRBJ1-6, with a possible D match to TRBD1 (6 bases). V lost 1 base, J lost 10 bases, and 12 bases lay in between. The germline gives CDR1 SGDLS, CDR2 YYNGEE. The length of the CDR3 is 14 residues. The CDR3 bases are TGTGCCAGCAGCGTACAGGGGCTAGGGTCACCCCTCCACTTT. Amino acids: CASSVQGLGSPLHF.

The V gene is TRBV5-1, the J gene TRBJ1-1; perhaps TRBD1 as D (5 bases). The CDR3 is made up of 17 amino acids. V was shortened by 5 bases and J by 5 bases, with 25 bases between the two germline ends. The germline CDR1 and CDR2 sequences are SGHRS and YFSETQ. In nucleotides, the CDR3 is TGCGCCAGCAGTTCTTTATTAGGGGTTGGAGGGAGTACTGAAGCTTTCTTT. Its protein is CASSSLLGVGGSTEAFF.

In nucleotides, the CDR3 is TGTGCCACCAGCTATAGACAGGGTTACACTGAAGCTTTCTTT. Its protein product is CATSYRQGYTEAFF. The chain combines TRBV15 with TRBJ1-1; 7 bases line up with TRBD1. The V gene's germline CDR1 is LNHNV and CDR2 YYDKDF (reference sequence). This CDR3 is 14 amino acids long. Trimming removed 5 bases from V and 3 bases from J; junction bases left unmatched: 6.

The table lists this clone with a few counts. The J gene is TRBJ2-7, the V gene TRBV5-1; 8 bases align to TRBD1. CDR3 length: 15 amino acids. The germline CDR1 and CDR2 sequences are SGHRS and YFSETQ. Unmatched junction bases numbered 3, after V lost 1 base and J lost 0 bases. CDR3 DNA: TGCGCCAGCAGCTTGTCAGGGGGCCCCTCCTACGAGCAGTACTTC. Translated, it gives CASSLSGGPSYEQYF.

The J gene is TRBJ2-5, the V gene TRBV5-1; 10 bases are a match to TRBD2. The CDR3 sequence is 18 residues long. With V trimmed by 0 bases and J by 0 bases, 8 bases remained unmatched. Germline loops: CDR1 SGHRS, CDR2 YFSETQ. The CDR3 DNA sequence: TGCGCCAGCAGCTTGGGGGCTAGCGGGGGACATTACCAAGAGACCCAGTACTTC. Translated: CASSLGASGGHYQETQYF.

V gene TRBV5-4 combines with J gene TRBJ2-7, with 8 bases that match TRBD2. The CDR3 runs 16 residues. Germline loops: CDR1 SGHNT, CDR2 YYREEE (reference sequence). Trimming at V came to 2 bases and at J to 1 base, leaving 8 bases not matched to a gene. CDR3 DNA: TGTGCCAGCAGCTTTTATTCTAAGCGGGAGTCCTACGAGCAGTACTTC. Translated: CASSFYSKRESYEQYF.

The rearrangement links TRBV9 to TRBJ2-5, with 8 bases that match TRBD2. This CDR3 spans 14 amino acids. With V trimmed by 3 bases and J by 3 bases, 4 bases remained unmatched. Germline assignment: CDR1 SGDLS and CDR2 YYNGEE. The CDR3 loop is CASSGGLEKETQYF. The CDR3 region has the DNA TGTGCCAGCAGCGGGGGACTAGAAAAAGAGACCCAGTACTTC. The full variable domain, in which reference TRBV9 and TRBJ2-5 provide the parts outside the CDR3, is DSGVTQTPKHLITATGQRVTLRCSPRSGDLSVYWYQQSLDQGLQFLIQYYNGEERAKGNILERFSAQQFPDLHSELNLSSLELGDSALYFCASSGGLEKETQYFGPGTRLLVL.

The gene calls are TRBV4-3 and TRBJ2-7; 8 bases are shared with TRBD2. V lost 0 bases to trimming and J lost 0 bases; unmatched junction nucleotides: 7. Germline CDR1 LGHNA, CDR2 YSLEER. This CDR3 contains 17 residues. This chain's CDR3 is CASSQEGSGDSSYEQYF. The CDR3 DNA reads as TGCGCCAGCAGCCAAGAGGGTAGCGGGGATAGCTCCTACGAGCAGTACTTC.

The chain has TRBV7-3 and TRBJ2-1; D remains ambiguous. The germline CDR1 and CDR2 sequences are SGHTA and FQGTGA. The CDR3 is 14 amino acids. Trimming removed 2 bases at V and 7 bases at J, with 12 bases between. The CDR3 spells CASSLESPPNEQFF. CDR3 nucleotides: TGTGCCAGCAGCTTAGAGAGTCCCCCAAATGAGCAGTTCTTC.

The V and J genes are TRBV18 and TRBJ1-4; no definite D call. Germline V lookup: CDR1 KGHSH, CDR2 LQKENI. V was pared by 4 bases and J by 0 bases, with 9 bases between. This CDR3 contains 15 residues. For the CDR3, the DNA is TGTGCCAGCTCACTTGTAACTGCAACTAATGAAAAACTGTTTTTT. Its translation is CASSLVTATNEKLFF.

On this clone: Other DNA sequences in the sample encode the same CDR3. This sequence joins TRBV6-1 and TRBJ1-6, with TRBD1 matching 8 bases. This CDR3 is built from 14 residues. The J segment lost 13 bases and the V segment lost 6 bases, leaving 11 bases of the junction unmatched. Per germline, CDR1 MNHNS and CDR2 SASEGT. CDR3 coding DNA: TGTGCCAGCAGCCCAGGACAGGGCCGCTCCCCCCTCCACTTT. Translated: CASSPGQGRSPLHF.

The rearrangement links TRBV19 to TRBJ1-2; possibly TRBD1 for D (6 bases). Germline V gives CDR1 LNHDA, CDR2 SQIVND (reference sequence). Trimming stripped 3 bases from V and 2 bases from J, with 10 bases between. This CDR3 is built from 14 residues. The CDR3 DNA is TGTGCCAGTAGTATTTACACAGGGAACTATGGCTACACCTTC. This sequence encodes CASSIYTGNYGYTF.

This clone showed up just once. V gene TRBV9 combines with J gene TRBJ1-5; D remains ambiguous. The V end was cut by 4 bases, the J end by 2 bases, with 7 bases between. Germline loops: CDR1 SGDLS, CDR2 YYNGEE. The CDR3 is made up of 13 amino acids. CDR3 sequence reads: CASSPRGNQPQHF. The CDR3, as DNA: TGTGCCAGCAGCCCCCGCGGCAATCAGCCCCAGCATTTT.